The rows below give T cell receptor beta chains drawn from one sample of a study of blood T cell repertoires in COVID-19. Libraries were prepared by immunoSEQ multiplex PCR; TCRdb keeps only in-frame clonotypes and omits some of them. The data contain about 150,000 clones, about 90% of them seen just once; the ten biggest clones take up 4% to 5%. Source material: peripheral blood. The receptors originated from a woman aged 55-75 years with active or convalescent COVID-19. The CDR3 runs from the conserved cysteine through the conserved F or W. The D gene is left open where the match is weak. Clone size is stated in some rows and not others, as once, few, many or a class when expanded.

size: .; V: TRBV10-2; D: TRBD1; J: TRBJ1-1; CDR3: CASGGQQNTEAFF; DNA: TGCGCCAGCGGGGGACAGCAGAACACTGAAGCTTTCTTT
size: .; V: TRBV7-2; D: TRBD1; J: TRBJ2-5; CDR3: CASSQDRARSETQYF; DNA: TGTGCCAGCAGTCAGGACAGGGCCCGATCGGAGACCCAGTACTTC
size: .; V: TRBV30; D: .; J: TRBJ1-1; CDR3: CAWRGRDKSILNTEAFF; DNA: TGTGCCTGGAGGGGCCGGGACAAGAGTATTTTGAACACTGAAGCTTTCTTT
size: .; V: TRBV7-9; D: TRBD1; J: TRBJ1-1; CDR3: CASSTGQGWNTEAFF; DNA: TGTGCCAGCAGCACCGGACAGGGATGGAACACTGAAGCTTTCTTT
size: .; V: TRBV6-2/TRBV6-3; D: .; J: TRBJ2-3; CDR3: CASSYFPGLSPGTDTQYF; DNA: TGTGCCAGCAGTTACTTTCCAGGGTTATCTCCTGGCACAGATACGCAGTATTTT
size: once; V: TRBV7-9; D: .; J: TRBJ2-2; CDR3: CASSRDTIANTGELFF; DNA: TGTGCCAGCAGCCGGGACACAATTGCGAACACCGGGGAGCTGTTTTTT
size: .; V: TRBV5-8; D: TRBD2; J: TRBJ2-1; CDR3: CASSWGRTSGGSKQFF; DNA: TGTGCCAGCAGCTGGGGCCGTACTAGCGGGGGGTCGAAGCAGTTCTTC
size: .; V: TRBV9; D: TRBD1; J: TRBJ1-2; CDR3: CASSVSGTGNYGYTF; DNA: TGTGCCAGCAGCGTATCCGGGACAGGGAACTATGGCTACACCTTC
size: once; V: TRBV3-1/TRBV3-2; D: .; J: TRBJ2-1; CDR3: CASSQGPGAYNEQFF; DNA: TGTGCCAGCAGCCAAGGGCCCGGGGCCTACAATGAGCAGTTCTTC
size: .; V: TRBV6-2/TRBV6-3; D: TRBD1; J: TRBJ1-6; CDR3: CASSTRDRGSYNSPLHF; DNA: TGTGCCAGCAGTACCCGGGACAGGGGGTCCTATAATTCACCCCTCCACTTT
size: once; V: TRBV5-1; D: .; J: TRBJ2-5; CDR3: CASSLAAGPETQYF; DNA: TGCGCCAGCAGCTTGGCAGCAGGGCCAGAGACCCAGTACTTC
size: .; V: TRBV7-2; D: .; J: TRBJ1-1; CDR3: CASSRYGDNTEAFF; DNA: TGTGCCAGCAGTCGCTACGGGGATAACACTGAAGCTTTCTTT
size: .; V: TRBV6-2/TRBV6-3; D: .; J: TRBJ2-7; CDR3: CASSPAYEQYF; DNA: TGTGCCAGCAGTCCCGCCTACGAGCAGTACTTC
size: .; V: TRBV7-9; D: TRBD1; J: TRBJ2-2; CDR3: CASRHGTGDYPGELFF; DNA: TGTGCCAGCAGACACGGGACAGGGGATTATCCCGGGGAGCTGTTTTTT
size: .; V: TRBV29-1; D: TRBD1; J: TRBJ1-2; CDR3: CSVKTGDGYTF; DNA: TGCAGCGTGAAAACAGGGGATGGCTACACCTTC
size: once; V: TRBV18; D: .; J: TRBJ2-5; CDR3: CASSPPSHQETQYF; DNA: TGTGCCAGCTCACCACCTAGCCACCAAGAGACCCAGTACTTC
size: .; V: TRBV11-2; D: .; J: TRBJ2-7; CDR3: CASSLDHSSSSYEQYF; DNA: TGTGCCAGCAGCTTAGATCACAGCTCAAGCTCCTACGAGCAGTACTTC
size: .; V: TRBV7-2; D: .; J: TRBJ1-2; CDR3: CASSPIPGQSHGYTF; DNA: TGTGCCAGCAGCCCAATTCCCGGACAGAGCCATGGCTACACCTTC
size: .; V: TRBV11-2; D: .; J: TRBJ1-1; CDR3: CASSLTENTEAFF; DNA: TGTGCCAGCAGCTTAACAGAGAACACTGAAGCTTTCTTT
size: .; V: TRBV19; D: .; J: TRBJ1-4; CDR3: CASSRNRANEKLFF; DNA: TGTGCCAGTAGTAGGAACAGAGCTAATGAAAAACTGTTTTTT
size: .; V: TRBV3-1/TRBV3-2; D: TRBD2; J: TRBJ2-3; CDR3: CASSQDGRDTDTQYF; DNA: TGTGCCAGCAGCCAAGATGGGAGGGACACAGATACGCAGTATTTT
size: .; V: TRBV9; D: .; J: TRBJ2-2; CDR3: CASSAQTFANTGELFF; DNA: TGTGCCAGCAGCGCTCAGACATTTGCGAACACCGGGGAGCTGTTTTTT
size: .; V: TRBV18; D: .; J: TRBJ1-1; CDR3: CASSPPNLNTEAFF; DNA: TGTGCCAGCTCACCTCCCAATTTGAACACTGAAGCTTTCTTT
size: .; V: TRBV4-3; D: TRBD1; J: TRBJ1-2; CDR3: CASSQIALPGTGINGYTF; DNA: TGCGCCAGCAGCCAAATAGCCCTCCCCGGGACAGGGATCAATGGCTACACCTTC
size: .; V: TRBV18; D: TRBD2; J: TRBJ2-1; CDR3: CASSPWTSGASYNEQFF; DNA: TGTGCCAGCTCACCATGGACTAGCGGGGCCTCCTACAATGAGCAGTTCTTC
size: .; V: TRBV18; D: .; J: TRBJ1-4; CDR3: CASSPRQSEKLFF; DNA: TGTGCCAGCTCCCCCAGACAGAGCGAAAAACTGTTTTTT
size: once; V: TRBV12-3/TRBV12-4; D: .; J: TRBJ2-1; CDR3: CASSLSGVPEQFF; DNA: TGTGCCAGCAGTTTGTCCGGGGTGCCGGAGCAGTTCTTC
size: .; V: TRBV24-1; D: TRBD1; J: TRBJ1-6; CDR3: CATSDLIGQGVGNSPLHF; DNA: TGTGCCACCAGTGATTTGATCGGACAGGGGGTCGGTAATTCACCCCTCCACTTT
size: .; V: TRBV19; D: TRBD2; J: TRBJ2-5; CDR3: CASSLGTSGGEETQYF; DNA: TGTGCCAGTAGTTTGGGGACTAGCGGGGGGGAAGAGACCCAGTACTTC
size: .; V: TRBV28; D: .; J: TRBJ2-2; CDR3: CASRQGTRTGELFF; DNA: TGTGCCAGCAGACAGGGTACACGGACCGGGGAGCTGTTTTTT
size: .; V: TRBV7-2; D: TRBD2; J: TRBJ2-5; CDR3: CASSSVAGGQETQYF; DNA: TGTGCCAGCAGCTCCGTAGCGGGGGGGCAAGAGACCCAGTACTTC
size: .; V: TRBV6-5; D: TRBD1; J: TRBJ1-2; CDR3: CASRRDSRKTTF; DNA: TGTGCCAGCAGACGGGACAGTAGGAAGACTACCTTC
size: .; V: TRBV10-3; D: TRBD1; J: TRBJ1-2; CDR3: CAISGTAYGYTF; DNA: TGTGCCATCAGCGGGACAGCCTATGGCTACACCTTC
size: .; V: TRBV7-6; D: .; J: TRBJ1-1; CDR3: CASSLGTRGAVTEAFF; DNA: TGTGCCAGCAGCTTAGGAACCCGGGGGGCTGTAACTGAAGCTTTCTTT
size: once; V: TRBV6-5; D: TRBD1; J: TRBJ1-5; CDR3: CASSPQGARDQPQHF; DNA: TGTGCCAGCAGTCCCCAGGGGGCCCGGGATCAGCCCCAGCATTTT